These 10 T cell receptor beta chains were sequenced from one sample in a study of identical twins. TCRdb processed the 5' RACE reads anew with MiXCR; each CDR3 protein has one entry. The sample lists some 210,000 distinct CDR3 sequences; about 16% were seen once. The data also belong to a second study, concerning T cells expressing NK-cell markers.

Sequencing input: CD8+ T cells sorted from blood. The receptors come from a woman aged 18-29 years in good health.

CDR3: CASSYHSGELFF. In nucleotides, the CDR3 is TGTGCCAGCAGTTACCATTCCGGGGAGCTGTTTTTT. The V gene is TRBV27, the J gene TRBJ2-2; D is ambiguous. V lost 4 bases and J 6 bases, leaving 6 bases between the germline ends. The CDR3 runs 12 residues. CDR1 is MNHEY, CDR2 SMNVEV, per germline (reference sequence).

The V gene is TRBV15, the J gene TRBJ2-7; 9 nucleotides align to TRBD2. Germline V lookup: CDR1 LNHNV, CDR2 YYDKDF (reference sequence). The V and J ends lost 5 bases and 3 bases, in that order; junction bases with no gene match: 8. This CDR3 comprises 15 residues. The CDR3 sequence is CATSVRSGGFYEQYF. The CDR3 DNA reads as TGTGCCACCAGCGTGCGTAGCGGGGGCTTCTACGAGCAGTACTTC.

The chain links TRBV14 to TRBJ2-3; unclear D gene. The germline V and J ends were trimmed by 0 bases and 3 bases, with 7 bases remaining between them. The CDR3 length is 14 residues. In germline, CDR1 is SGHDN, CDR2 FVKESK. The CDR3 DNA reads as TGTGCCAGCAGCCAAGATTACAGTACAGATACGCAGTATTTT. Encoded protein: CASSQDYSTDTQYF.

V usage is TRBV12-3 or TRBV12-4 and J usage is TRBJ1-2; D remains ambiguous. Between the trimmed V and J ends, which lost 5 bases and 1 base, there was a span of 5 bases. CDR3 size: 12 residues. This chain's CDR3 is CASSNSNYGYTF. For the CDR3, the DNA is TGTGCCAGCAGTAACAGTAACTATGGCTACACCTTC.

The sample holds a few counts of this clonotype. The CDR3 loop is CASSYRGYYEQYF. CDR3 bases: TGTGCCAGCAGTTACAGGGGGTACTACGAGCAGTACTTC. The J gene is TRBJ2-7, the V gene TRBV6-2 or TRBV6-3; the D gene is possibly TRBD1 (6 bases). This CDR3 is 13 amino acids long. Trimming stripped 2 bases from V and 3 bases from J, with 8 bases between. Germline V CDR1 and CDR2: MNHEY, SVGEGT.

This clonotype appeared a few times. This chain uses TRBV29-1 with TRBJ1-2; D gene unclear. V lost 5 bases and J 4 bases, leaving 20 bases between the germline ends. The CDR3 has 15 amino acids. Germline CDR1 is SQVTM and CDR2 is ANQGSEA. The CDR3: CSVFGREEEGYGYTF. The CDR3, as DNA: TGCAGCGTTTTCGGAAGGGAGGAAGAGGGCTATGGCTACACCTTC.

The J gene is TRBJ2-7, the V gene TRBV15; D gene unclear. The CDR3 loop spans 14 amino acids. The V end lost 6 bases, the J end lost 4 bases, and 16 bases lay between the germline ends. Germline V CDR1 and CDR2: LNHNV, YYDKDF (reference sequence). This chain's CDR3 is CATRDGLDIYEQYF. CDR3 DNA sequence: TGTGCCACCAGGGATGGCTTAGACATATACGAGCAGTACTTC.

There are a few counts of this clonotype. V and J are TRBV5-6 and TRBJ2-2; a weak D match, TRBD1 (5 bases). Germline loops: CDR1 SGHDT, CDR2 YYEEEE. The CDR3 covers 15 residues. V lost 4 bases and J lost 6, with 16 bases in between. CDR3 residues: CASSNLAGLAGELFF. The CDR3 bases are TGTGCCAGCAGCAATTTGGCAGGGCTGGCCGGGGAGCTGTTTTTT.

The chain employs TRBV9 and TRBJ2-1; 7 nucleotides line up with TRBD1. The germline V gene has CDR1 SGDLS and CDR2 YYNGEE. Germline trimming cut 0 bases from V and 2 bases from J; bases unmatched to any gene: 2. The CDR3 runs to 15 residues. This chain's CDR3 is CASSVEGTAYNEQFF. CDR3 bases: TGTGCCAGCAGCGTAGAGGGGACAGCCTACAATGAGCAGTTCTTC.

This clonotype occurred a few times. The chain joins TRBV12-5 to TRBJ2-7, with 8 bases lining up with TRBD1. The CDR3 length is 15 residues. Germline V CDR1 and CDR2: LGHNT, FRNRAP. With V trimmed by 0 bases and J by 4 bases, 5 bases remained unmatched. This CDR3 is CASGLVRRGQYEQYF. For the CDR3, the DNA is TGTGCTAGTGGTTTGGTACGCAGGGGGCAATACGAGCAGTACTTC. Complete variable domain (other parts from reference TRBV12-5 and TRBJ2-7): DARVTQTPRHKVTEMGQEVTMRCQPILGHNTVFWYRQTMMQGLELLAYFRNRAPLDDSGMPKDRFSAEMPDATLATLKIQPSEPRDSAVYFCASGLVRRGQYEQYFGPGTRLTVT.